Listed below are T cell receptor beta chains from one sample, sequenced in a study of Graves' ophthalmopathy and Graves' hyperthyroidism. MiXCR, applied by TCRdb to the multiplex PCR reads, yields one record per CDR3 protein. Among 450,000 or so distinct CDR3 sequences listed, 13% to 15% were seen once. Input material: blood. The receptors stem from a woman aged 25-40 years with Graves' ophthalmopathy. Both conserved end residues are part of each CDR3. A D gene is named only where the DNA matches it firmly. Clone size, where shown, is once, few, many, or a class for clones that have expanded.

j_call: TRBJ2-2; v_call: TRBV6-5; clone_size: many; d_call: .; cdr3_aa: CASSYAGTTGELFF; cdr3_nt: TGTGCCAGCAGTTACGCAGGGACCACCGGGGAGCTGTTTTTT
j_call: TRBJ2-5; v_call: TRBV5-4; clone_size: few; d_call: TRBD2; cdr3_aa: CASSLSRRRGGVETQYF; cdr3_nt: TGTGCCAGCAGCTTGTCGCGTCGGCGGGGAGGGGTGGAGACCCAGTACTTC
j_call: TRBJ1-5; v_call: TRBV28; clone_size: many; d_call: .; cdr3_aa: CASKRAGSNQPQHF; cdr3_nt: TGTGCCAGCAAACGAGCCGGTTCCAATCAGCCCCAGCATTTT
j_call: TRBJ1-5; v_call: TRBV12-3/TRBV12-4; clone_size: many; d_call: TRBD1; cdr3_aa: CASSPPGQGNQPQHF; cdr3_nt: TGTGCCAGCAGTCCGCCGGGACAGGGCAATCAGCCCCAGCATTTT
j_call: TRBJ1-2; v_call: TRBV19; clone_size: many; d_call: .; cdr3_aa: CASRTTGDMGGYTF; cdr3_nt: TGTGCCAGTAGGACAACGGGCGATATGGGTGGCTACACCTTC
j_call: TRBJ2-7; v_call: TRBV29-1; clone_size: few; d_call: .; cdr3_aa: CSVEEGQPYEQYF; cdr3_nt: TGCAGCGTTGAAGAGGGACAACCCTACGAGCAGTACTTC
j_call: TRBJ1-2; v_call: TRBV12-3/TRBV12-4; clone_size: many; d_call: .; cdr3_aa: CASSLLRVTDGYTF; cdr3_nt: TGTGCCAGCAGTTTGCTCAGGGTAACGGACGGCTACACCTTC
j_call: TRBJ1-5; v_call: TRBV12-3/TRBV12-4; clone_size: many; d_call: .; cdr3_aa: CASSSYSADQPQHF; cdr3_nt: TGTGCCAGCAGCTCGTATAGTGCGGATCAGCCCCAGCATTTT
j_call: TRBJ2-2; v_call: TRBV6-5; clone_size: many; d_call: .; cdr3_aa: CASSSSFNSPGELFF; cdr3_nt: TGTGCCAGCAGCTCCTCCTTTAATTCCCCCGGGGAGCTGTTTTTT
j_call: TRBJ2-5; v_call: TRBV12-3/TRBV12-4; clone_size: .; d_call: .; cdr3_aa: CASSFKYQETQYF; cdr3_nt: TGTGCCAGCAGTTTTAAATACCAAGAGACCCAGTACTTC
j_call: TRBJ2-5; v_call: TRBV6-2/TRBV6-3; clone_size: many; d_call: TRBD2; cdr3_aa: CASSNRLAKGYF; cdr3_nt: TGTGCCAGCAGTAACCGACTAGCGAAAGGGTACTTC
j_call: TRBJ2-7; v_call: TRBV6-1; clone_size: many; d_call: .; cdr3_aa: CASSEVGTSSYEQYF; cdr3_nt: TGTGCCAGCAGTGAAGTCGGGACAAGCTCCTACGAGCAGTACTTC
j_call: TRBJ2-5; v_call: TRBV2; clone_size: many; d_call: .; cdr3_aa: CASSAFRDANKAQYF; cdr3_nt: TGTGCCAGCAGTGCTTTCCGGGATGCCAATAAGGCCCAGTACTTC
j_call: TRBJ2-1; v_call: TRBV12-3/TRBV12-4; clone_size: many; d_call: TRBD2; cdr3_aa: CASRGLAGGYNEQFF; cdr3_nt: TGTGCCAGCAGAGGACTAGCGGGAGGCTACAATGAGCAGTTCTTC
j_call: TRBJ1-6; v_call: TRBV12-3/TRBV12-4; clone_size: .; d_call: .; cdr3_aa: CASTLDGNSPLHF; cdr3_nt: TGTGCCAGCACCTTGGACGGGAATTCACCCCTCCACTTT
j_call: TRBJ2-1; v_call: TRBV12-5; clone_size: many; d_call: TRBD2; cdr3_aa: CASGLVRGGRDNEQFF; cdr3_nt: TGTGCTAGTGGTTTGGTACGGGGGGGCAGGGACAATGAGCAGTTCTTC
j_call: TRBJ2-2; v_call: TRBV9; clone_size: many; d_call: .; cdr3_aa: CASSEDNTGELFF; cdr3_nt: TGTGCCAGCAGCGAGGATAACACCGGGGAGCTGTTTTTT
j_call: TRBJ1-6; v_call: TRBV5-4; clone_size: many; d_call: .; cdr3_aa: CASSLRPGPYNSPLHF; cdr3_nt: TGTGCCAGCAGCTTGCGTCCAGGGCCCTATAATTCACCCCTCCACTTT
j_call: TRBJ2-7; v_call: TRBV19; clone_size: many; d_call: .; cdr3_aa: CATSSSPYEQYF; cdr3_nt: TGTGCCACCTCTAGTTCCCCCTACGAGCAGTACTTC
j_call: TRBJ1-1; v_call: TRBV5-6; clone_size: .; d_call: .; cdr3_aa: CASSLPLEGTEAFF; cdr3_nt: TGTGCCAGCAGCTTGCCTCTTGAGGGAACTGAAGCTTTCTTT
j_call: TRBJ1-5; v_call: TRBV19; clone_size: many; d_call: TRBD1; cdr3_aa: CASSRTGINQPQHF; cdr3_nt: TGTGCCAGTAGTAGGACAGGGATCAATCAGCCCCAGCATTTT
j_call: TRBJ1-3; v_call: TRBV30; clone_size: few; d_call: .; cdr3_aa: CAWSVGNGNTIYF; cdr3_nt: TGTGCCTGGAGTGTGGGCAATGGAAACACCATATATTTT
j_call: TRBJ2-7; v_call: TRBV5-1; clone_size: few; d_call: TRBD2; cdr3_aa: CASSLMGTSGRAEYEQYF; cdr3_nt: TGCGCCAGCAGCTTAATGGGGACTAGCGGGAGGGCCGAATACGAGCAGTACTTC
j_call: TRBJ1-1; v_call: TRBV7-8; clone_size: many; d_call: TRBD1; cdr3_aa: CASSFAPGQNMNTEAFF; cdr3_nt: TGTGCCAGCAGCTTTGCCCCGGGACAGAATATGAACACTGAAGCTTTCTTT
j_call: TRBJ2-5; v_call: TRBV5-1; clone_size: few; d_call: .; cdr3_aa: CASSWKTFWETQYF; cdr3_nt: TGCGCCAGCAGCTGGAAAACTTTCTGGGAGACCCAGTACTTC
j_call: TRBJ2-5; v_call: TRBV4-2; clone_size: .; d_call: TRBD1; cdr3_aa: CASSQVGDRVGETQYF; cdr3_nt: TGTGCCAGCAGCCAAGTTGGGGACAGGGTAGGAGAGACCCAGTACTTC
j_call: TRBJ2-5; v_call: TRBV20-1; clone_size: many; d_call: TRBD1; cdr3_aa: CSARGDRGKAQETQYF; cdr3_nt: TGCAGTGCCAGGGGGGACAGGGGCAAGGCGCAAGAGACCCAGTACTTC
j_call: TRBJ2-7; v_call: TRBV20-1; clone_size: many; d_call: .; cdr3_aa: CSARDPSAGWDEQYF; cdr3_nt: TGCAGTGCTAGAGATCCTTCCGCAGGGTGGGACGAGCAGTACTTC
j_call: TRBJ2-7; v_call: TRBV10-3; clone_size: once; d_call: TRBD1; cdr3_aa: CAIRTGGMYEQYF; cdr3_nt: TGTGCCATCCGGACAGGGGGCATGTACGAGCAGTACTTC
j_call: TRBJ1-2; v_call: TRBV6-2/TRBV6-3; clone_size: .; d_call: TRBD1; cdr3_aa: CASSSPGQYYGYTF; cdr3_nt: TGTGCCAGCAGTTCGCCGGGACAGTACTATGGCTACACCTTC
j_call: TRBJ2-3; v_call: TRBV28; clone_size: .; d_call: TRBD2; cdr3_aa: CASKTSGVTDTQYF; cdr3_nt: TGTGCCAGCAAAACTAGCGGGGTGACAGATACGCAGTATTTT
j_call: TRBJ1-2; v_call: TRBV29-1; clone_size: many; d_call: .; cdr3_aa: CSVDSRANYGYTF; cdr3_nt: TGCAGCGTTGATAGCAGGGCTAACTATGGCTACACCTTC
j_call: TRBJ1-2; v_call: TRBV12-3/TRBV12-4; clone_size: .; d_call: TRBD1; cdr3_aa: CASSITGGTGHTF; cdr3_nt: TGTGCCAGCAGTATTACAGGGGGTACTGGCCACACCTTC
j_call: TRBJ2-5; v_call: TRBV7-8; clone_size: many; d_call: TRBD1; cdr3_aa: CASSLDTGGQETQYF; cdr3_nt: TGTGCCAGCAGCTTAGACACAGGGGGCCAAGAGACCCAGTACTTC
j_call: TRBJ1-5; v_call: TRBV19; clone_size: many; d_call: .; cdr3_aa: CASSGPGNQPQHF; cdr3_nt: TGTGCCAGTAGTGGGCCGGGCAATCAGCCCCAGCATTTT
j_call: TRBJ1-5; v_call: TRBV14; clone_size: many; d_call: .; cdr3_aa: CASSQGMGGQPQHF; cdr3_nt: TGTGCCAGCAGCCAAGGGATGGGGGGTCAGCCCCAGCATTTT
j_call: TRBJ2-7; v_call: TRBV13; clone_size: many; d_call: TRBD1; cdr3_aa: CASSLGLDRVPYEQYF; cdr3_nt: TGTGCCAGCAGCTTAGGCCTCGACAGGGTCCCCTACGAGCAGTACTTC
j_call: TRBJ2-5; v_call: TRBV24-1; clone_size: many; d_call: .; cdr3_aa: CATSDPPGTQYF; cdr3_nt: TGTGCCACCAGTGATCCTCCGGGGACCCAGTACTTC
j_call: TRBJ1-1; v_call: TRBV6-2/TRBV6-3; clone_size: .; d_call: .; cdr3_aa: CASSYIDAEAFF; cdr3_nt: TGTGCCAGCAGTTACATCGACGCAGAAGCTTTCTTT
j_call: TRBJ2-7; v_call: TRBV28; clone_size: many; d_call: .; cdr3_aa: CASNPFRASSYEQYF; cdr3_nt: TGTGCCAGCAACCCCTTCAGGGCCAGCTCCTACGAGCAGTACTTC
j_call: TRBJ1-1; v_call: TRBV5-1; clone_size: .; d_call: .; cdr3_aa: CASSGTPDTEAFF; cdr3_nt: TGCGCCAGCAGCGGAACACCGGACACTGAAGCTTTCTTT
j_call: TRBJ1-1; v_call: TRBV19; clone_size: many; d_call: .; cdr3_aa: CASSMEMNTEAFF; cdr3_nt: TGTGCCAGTAGTATGGAGATGAACACTGAAGCTTTCTTT
j_call: TRBJ2-2; v_call: TRBV20-1; clone_size: many; d_call: TRBD2; cdr3_aa: CSARSSGRENGELFF; cdr3_nt: TGCAGTGCTAGGTCTAGCGGGAGAGAGAACGGGGAGCTGTTTTTT
j_call: TRBJ2-7; v_call: TRBV11-1; clone_size: .; d_call: TRBD1; cdr3_aa: CASSLAPGTGADEQYF; cdr3_nt: TGTGCCAGCAGCTTAGCCCCCGGGACAGGGGCCGACGAGCAGTACTTC
j_call: TRBJ1-1; v_call: TRBV6-5; clone_size: many; d_call: TRBD1; cdr3_aa: CASSYSQGSGTEAFF; cdr3_nt: TGTGCCAGCAGTTACTCACAGGGGAGCGGAACTGAAGCTTTCTTT
j_call: TRBJ2-7; v_call: TRBV20-1; clone_size: many; d_call: .; cdr3_aa: CSAMGAAYEQYF; cdr3_nt: TGCAGTGCTATGGGGGCAGCCTACGAGCAGTACTTC
j_call: TRBJ2-7; v_call: TRBV18; clone_size: many; d_call: .; cdr3_aa: CASSPGVEVEQYF; cdr3_nt: TGTGCCAGCTCACCAGGGGTTGAGGTTGAGCAGTACTTC
j_call: TRBJ1-1; v_call: TRBV11-2; clone_size: .; d_call: TRBD1; cdr3_aa: CASSMAGGSVTEAFF; cdr3_nt: TGTGCCAGCAGCATGGCAGGGGGCTCCGTCACTGAAGCTTTCTTT
j_call: TRBJ1-1; v_call: TRBV19; clone_size: .; d_call: TRBD1; cdr3_aa: CASSTGQGLLTEAFF; cdr3_nt: TGTGCCAGTAGTACTGGACAGGGTCTGTTGACTGAAGCTTTCTTT
j_call: TRBJ2-7; v_call: TRBV18; clone_size: many; d_call: .; cdr3_aa: CASSPLRTRSYEQYF; cdr3_nt: TGTGCCAGCTCACCACTACGTACGCGCTCCTACGAGCAGTACTTC
j_call: TRBJ2-2; v_call: TRBV9; clone_size: many; d_call: TRBD2; cdr3_aa: CASSVEAGAYGTGELFF; cdr3_nt: TGTGCCAGCAGCGTAGAAGCGGGAGCCTATGGGACCGGGGAGCTGTTTTTT
j_call: TRBJ1-1; v_call: TRBV6-5; clone_size: many; d_call: .; cdr3_aa: CASITLMNTEAFF; cdr3_nt: TGTGCCAGCATTACGCTTATGAACACTGAAGCTTTCTTT
j_call: TRBJ2-7; v_call: TRBV20-1; clone_size: few; d_call: .; cdr3_aa: CSASSGAGSTNGQYF; cdr3_nt: TGCAGTGCTAGTAGTGGAGCGGGCAGTACGAACGGGCAGTACTTC
j_call: TRBJ2-2; v_call: TRBV6-1; clone_size: .; d_call: TRBD1; cdr3_aa: CASSENQQGWTGELFF; cdr3_nt: TGTGCCAGCAGCGAGAACCAACAGGGGTGGACCGGGGAGCTGTTTTTT
j_call: TRBJ1-6; v_call: TRBV30; clone_size: many; d_call: TRBD1; cdr3_aa: CAWGSTGDSPLHF; cdr3_nt: TGTGCCTGGGGATCAACAGGGGATTCACCCCTCCACTTT
j_call: TRBJ1-6; v_call: TRBV2; clone_size: many; d_call: .; cdr3_aa: CASSEAGGRLNSPLHF; cdr3_nt: TGTGCCAGCAGTGAAGCTGGGGGGAGGCTTAATTCACCCCTCCACTTT